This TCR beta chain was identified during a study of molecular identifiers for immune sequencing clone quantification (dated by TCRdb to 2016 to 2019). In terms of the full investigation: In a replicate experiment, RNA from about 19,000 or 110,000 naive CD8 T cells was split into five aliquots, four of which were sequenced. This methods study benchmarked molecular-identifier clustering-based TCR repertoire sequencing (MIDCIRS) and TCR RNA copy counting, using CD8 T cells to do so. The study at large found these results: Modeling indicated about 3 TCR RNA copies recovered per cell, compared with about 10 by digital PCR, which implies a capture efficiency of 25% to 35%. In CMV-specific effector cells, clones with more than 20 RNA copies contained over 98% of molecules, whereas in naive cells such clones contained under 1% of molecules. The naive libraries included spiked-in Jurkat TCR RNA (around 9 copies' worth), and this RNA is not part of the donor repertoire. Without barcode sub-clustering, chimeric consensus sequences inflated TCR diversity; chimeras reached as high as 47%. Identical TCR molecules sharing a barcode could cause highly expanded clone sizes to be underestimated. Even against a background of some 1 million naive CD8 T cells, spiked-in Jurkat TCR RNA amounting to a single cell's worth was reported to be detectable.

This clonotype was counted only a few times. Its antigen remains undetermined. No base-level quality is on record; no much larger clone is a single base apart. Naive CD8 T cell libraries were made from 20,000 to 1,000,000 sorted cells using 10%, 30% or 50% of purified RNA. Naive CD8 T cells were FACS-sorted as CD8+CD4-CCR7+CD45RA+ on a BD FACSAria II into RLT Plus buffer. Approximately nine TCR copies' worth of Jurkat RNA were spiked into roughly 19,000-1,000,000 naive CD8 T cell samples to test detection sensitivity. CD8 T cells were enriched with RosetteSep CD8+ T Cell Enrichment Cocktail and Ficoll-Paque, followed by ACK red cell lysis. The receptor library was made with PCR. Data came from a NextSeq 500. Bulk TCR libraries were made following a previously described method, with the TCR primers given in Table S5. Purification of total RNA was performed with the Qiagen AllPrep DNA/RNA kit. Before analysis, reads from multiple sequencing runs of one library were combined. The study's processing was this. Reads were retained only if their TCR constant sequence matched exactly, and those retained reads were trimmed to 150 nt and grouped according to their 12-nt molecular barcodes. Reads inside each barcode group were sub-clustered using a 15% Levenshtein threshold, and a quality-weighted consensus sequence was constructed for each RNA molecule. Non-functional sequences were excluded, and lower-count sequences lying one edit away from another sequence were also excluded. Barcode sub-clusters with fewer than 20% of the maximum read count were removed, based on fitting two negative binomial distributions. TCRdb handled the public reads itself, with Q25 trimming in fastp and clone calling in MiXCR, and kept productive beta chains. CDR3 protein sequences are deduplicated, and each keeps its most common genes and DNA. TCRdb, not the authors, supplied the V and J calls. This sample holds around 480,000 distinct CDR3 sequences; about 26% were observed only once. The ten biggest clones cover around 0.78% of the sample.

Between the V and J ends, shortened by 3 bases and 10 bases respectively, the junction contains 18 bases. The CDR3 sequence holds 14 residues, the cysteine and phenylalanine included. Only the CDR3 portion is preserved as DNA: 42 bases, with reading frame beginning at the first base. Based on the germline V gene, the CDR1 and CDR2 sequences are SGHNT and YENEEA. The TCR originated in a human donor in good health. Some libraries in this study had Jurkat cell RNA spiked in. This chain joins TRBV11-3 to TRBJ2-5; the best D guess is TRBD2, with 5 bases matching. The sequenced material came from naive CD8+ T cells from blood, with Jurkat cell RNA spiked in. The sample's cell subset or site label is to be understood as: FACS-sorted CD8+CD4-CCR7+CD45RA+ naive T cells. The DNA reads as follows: TGTGCCAGCAGCTTGGCAACTAGACCATCGGACCAGTACTTC. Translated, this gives CASSLATRPSDQYF.